This T cell receptor (beta chain) was identified during a study of shared clonotypes between healthy human individuals. The protocol was immunoSEQ multiplex PCR, while the TCRdb copy is restricted to in-frame clones and leaves out a portion. The table includes under 2,500,000 clones, approximately 95% detected once. V lost 4 bases, J lost 0 bases, and 14 bases lay in between. The CDR3 loop spans 15 amino acids. Germline V gene sequence: CDR1 SGHDT, CDR2 YYEEEE. Specimen: naive CD4+ T cells sorted from blood. The sample's subset: CD45RA+ positively selected. The sequence was collected from a man aged 18-30 years in good health. The chain carries TRBV5-6 and TRBJ2-7; D possibly corresponds to TRBD1 (5 bases). The CDR3 DNA reads TGTGCCAGCAGCCGTGGGGCAATAATCTCCTACGAGCAGTACTTC. Its protein product is CASSRGAIISYEQYF.